The rows below give T cell receptor beta chains drawn from one sample of a study of blood T cell repertoires in COVID-19. TCRdb keeps only in-frame clones here, not all; method: immunoSEQ multiplex PCR. The sample has about 76,000 clones, 78% seen once. Source material: peripheral blood. Source of these receptors: a human donor in a cohort sampled during active COVID-19. Each CDR3 is given with its conserved first and last residue. The D gene is left open where the match is weak. Expanded clones get a size class; other rows say once, few or many, or leave the size out.

D: .
size: .
V: TRBV2
J: TRBJ2-7
CDR3: CASRASGLVGEQYF
DNA: TGTGCCAGCAGAGCGAGCGGGCTGGTGGGAGAGCAGTACTTC

D: .
size: once
V: TRBV19
J: TRBJ2-7
CDR3: CASSIRRDGYEQYF
DNA: TGTGCCAGTAGTATACGGCGGGATGGGTACGAGCAGTACTTC

D: TRBD2
size: .
V: TRBV29-1
J: TRBJ2-7
CDR3: CSVGRSGSSYEQYF
DNA: TGCAGCGTTGGGAGAAGCGGGAGCTCCTACGAGCAGTACTTC

D: .
size: .
V: TRBV19
J: TRBJ1-2
CDR3: CASRSTGTVRGYTF
DNA: TGTGCCAGTAGGAGTACAGGGACGGTGCGTGGCTACACCTTC

D: TRBD1
size: .
V: TRBV6-5
J: TRBJ1-4
CDR3: CASSYSMGQGHGELFF
DNA: TGTGCCAGCAGTTACTCGATGGGACAGGGGCACGGGGAACTGTTTTTT

D: .
size: .
V: TRBV27
J: TRBJ2-5
CDR3: CASSTRGETQYF
DNA: TGTGCCAGCAGCACCCGAGGAGAGACCCAGTACTTC

D: TRBD1
size: .
V: TRBV5-1
J: TRBJ2-5
CDR3: CASSLATGGALSETQYF
DNA: TGCGCCAGCAGCTTGGCGACAGGGGGCGCTTTAAGTGAGACCCAGTACTTC

D: .
size: once
V: TRBV5-5
J: TRBJ1-4
CDR3: CASSFEGGTNEKLFF
DNA: TGTGCCAGCAGCTTTGAGGGAGGTACTAATGAAAAACTGTTTTTT

D: .
size: .
V: TRBV9
J: TRBJ2-5
CDR3: CASSKSHREETQYF
DNA: TGTGCCAGCAGCAAGAGCCACAGGGAAGAGACCCAGTACTTC

D: .
size: .
V: TRBV13
J: TRBJ1-4
CDR3: CASRSHSATNEKLFF
DNA: TGTGCCAGCAGATCCCACAGTGCAACTAATGAAAAACTGTTTTTT

D: .
size: once
V: TRBV7-7
J: TRBJ2-2
CDR3: CASSPWGQNTGELFF
DNA: TGTGCCAGCAGCCCTTGGGGACAGAACACCGGGGAGCTGTTTTTT

D: .
size: .
V: TRBV12-3/TRBV12-4
J: TRBJ2-7
CDR3: CASSLIVGNEQYF
DNA: TGTGCCAGCAGTTTAATTGTCGGGAACGAGCAGTACTTC

D: TRBD2
size: .
V: TRBV5-1
J: TRBJ2-7
CDR3: CASSPRTGTSYEQYF
DNA: TGCGCCAGCAGCCCACGGACCGGGACTAGCTACGAGCAGTACTTC

D: .
size: .
V: TRBV10-2
J: TRBJ2-7
CDR3: CASSDILGELEQYF
DNA: TGCGCCAGCAGTGACATCCTCGGGGAGCTCGAGCAGTACTTC

D: .
size: .
V: TRBV3-1/TRBV3-2
J: TRBJ1-1
CDR3: CASSRTETGDTEAFF
DNA: TGTGCCAGCAGCCGAACCGAAACCGGGGACACTGAAGCTTTCTTT

D: .
size: .
V: TRBV18
J: TRBJ2-6
CDR3: CASSPVRSSGANVLTF
DNA: TGTGCCAGCTCACCAGTGCGAAGCTCTGGGGCCAACGTCCTGACTTTC

D: TRBD2
size: .
V: TRBV30
J: TRBJ2-2
CDR3: CAWKSRASGTTGELFF
DNA: TGTGCCTGGAAGTCTCGGGCTAGCGGGACAACCGGGGAGCTGTTTTTT

D: .
size: .
V: TRBV27
J: TRBJ2-5
CDR3: CASSWAGRETQYF
DNA: TGTGCCAGCAGTTGGGCAGGGAGGGAGACCCAGTACTTC

D: .
size: few
V: TRBV7-9
J: TRBJ1-2
CDR3: CASSETGGGYTF
DNA: TGTGCCAGCAGCGAGACAGGAGGAGGCTACACCTTC

D: .
size: .
V: TRBV6-5
J: TRBJ2-5
CDR3: CASTNEETQYF
DNA: TGTGCCAGCACCAACGAGGAGACCCAGTACTTC